Listed below are T cell receptor beta chains from one sample, sequenced in a study of shared clonotypes between healthy human individuals. Profiled with immunoSEQ multiplex PCR; TCRdb holds only in-frame clones, not every one. The sample consists of millions of clones, over 85% of them appearing once. The sample taken for sequencing was naive CD8+ T cells sorted from blood. The receptors were gathered from a man younger than 30 in good health. CDR3s include the opening cysteine and the closing phenylalanine or tryptophan.

TRBV28 CASSLGQGYEQYF
TRBV6-1 CASSDRRDDSYEQYF
TRBV9 CASSVGAVSSYEQYF
TRBV13 CASRGQGGEKLFF
TRBV7-9 CASSLLTDAHGYTF
TRBV6-5 CASSYDRTSISYEQYF
TRBV19 CASSWGGGSNQPQHF
TRBV2 CAEGSYQETQYF
TRBV7-6 CASSPFNTGELFF
TRBV29-1 CSVWTGEINEQFF
TRBV6-1 CASSEWNRAGGYTF
TRBV7-9 CASSSTPGQSSYEQYF
TRBV6-5 CASSEQGFEWPQHF
TRBV10-3 CAISVSGQSGDTQYF
TRBV10-2 CASGTGISSEQYF
TRBV6-5 CASSYSGGNANEQFF
TRBV5-4 CASSPWLGTEAFF
TRBV2 CASSDPNHPIYNEQFF
TRBV4-1 CASSQGGQESYEQYF
TRBV9 CASSFDRVDEQFF
TRBV27 CASSLYRGSTGAFF
TRBV9 CASSSPRGASTDTQYF
TRBV7-8 CASSFPESGTASYEQYF
TRBV29-1 CSVDRGPYEQYF
TRBV28 CASSPVAGGLERQETQYF
TRBV19 CASSGRAHPLDEQYF
TRBV10-1 CASQYRENTEAFF
TRBV7-6 CASSSRTASSYNEQFF
TRBV5-4 CASSLFQDNSPLHF